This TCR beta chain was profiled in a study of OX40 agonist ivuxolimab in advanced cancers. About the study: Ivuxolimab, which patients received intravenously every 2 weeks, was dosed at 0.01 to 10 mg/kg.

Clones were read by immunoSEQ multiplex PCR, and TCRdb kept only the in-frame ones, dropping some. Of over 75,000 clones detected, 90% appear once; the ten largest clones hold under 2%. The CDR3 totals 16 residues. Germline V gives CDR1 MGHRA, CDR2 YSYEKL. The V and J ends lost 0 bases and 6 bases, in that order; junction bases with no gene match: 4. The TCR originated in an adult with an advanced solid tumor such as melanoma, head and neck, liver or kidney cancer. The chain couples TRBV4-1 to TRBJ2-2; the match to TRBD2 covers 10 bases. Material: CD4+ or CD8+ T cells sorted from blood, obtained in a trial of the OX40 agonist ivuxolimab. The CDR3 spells CASSQDGAGGAGELFF. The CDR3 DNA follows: TGCGCCAGCAGCCAAGACGGAGCGGGAGGGGCCGGGGAGCTGTTTTTT.